One and the same sample provided the 25 T cell receptor beta chains below, sequenced in a study of sequential checkpoint blockade in melanoma (dated by TCRdb to between 2018 and 2020). In the paper's terms, the treatment or condition label means: randomized to nivolumab then ipilimumab (arm A) or the reverse (arm B). Libraries were made using the immunoSEQ multiplex PCR assay. TCRdb took this table from immuneACCESS and kept in-frame rearrangements with V and J called. Such tables lack part of the clones; where checked against another copy, unresolved V genes explain under half of the gap, and the rest is unexplained. The sample yields fewer than 3,500 clones; around 20% were counted once. Around 45% of the sample is in the top ten clones. The starting material was tumor tissue (inferred from file names), obtained from a patient given nivolumab and ipilimumab in sequence. These receptors were collected from a human patient with melanoma. Some clones in this sample may be carry-over from other donors' samples.

This clone is deemed hyperexpanded. J is TRBJ2-3 and V is TRBV18; the D call may be TRBD1 or TRBD2 (5 bases each). CDR3 length: 15 residues. Between the trimmed V and J ends, which lost 6 bases and 5 bases, there was a span of 18 bases. Germline-derived CDR1 and CDR2 are KGHSH and LQKENI. CDR3 loop: CASSRRDLLLDTQYF. CDR3 coding DNA: TGTGCCAGCTCCCGCCGGGACCTTTTACTAGATACGCAGTATTTT.

In its sample, this clone was seen a few times. The chain recombines TRBV14 with TRBJ2-2; TRBD2 matches 12 bases. This CDR3 has 17 amino acids. V was pared by 1 base and J by 4 bases, with 4 bases of the junction left unmatched. Germline loops: CDR1 SGHDN, CDR2 FVKESK. As DNA, the CDR3 is TGTGCCAGCAGCCAAGGCCTAGCGGGGGGGCCCACCGGGGAGCTGTTTTTT. Translated, it gives CASSQGLAGGPTGELFF.

This sequence joins TRBV10-2 and TRBJ2-3; D remains unclear. The CDR3 contains 12 residues. The V gene's germline CDR1 is WSHSY and CDR2 SAAADI. Trimming stripped 8 bases from V and 0 bases from J, with 6 bases between. CDR3 protein: CASQTSTDTQYF. In DNA, the CDR3 is TGCGCCAGCCAGACTAGCACAGATACGCAGTATTTT.

The J gene is TRBJ2-3, the V gene TRBV29-1; TRBD1 aligns across 8 bases. Germline V CDR1 and CDR2: SQVTM, ANQGSEA. Germline trimming cut 0 bases from V and 4 bases from J; bases unmatched to any gene: 9. The CDR3 runs to 16 residues. CDR3 sequence: CSVEDFDRGLADTQYF. The CDR3 DNA follows: TGCAGCGTTGAAGATTTTGACAGGGGTTTGGCAGATACGCAGTATTTT.

The chain links TRBV6-8 to TRBJ1-1; 9 nucleotides agree with TRBD1. V shed 2 bases and J 4 bases; nucleotides not matched to a gene: 8. The length of the CDR3 is 16 residues. In germline, CDR1 is MNHGY, CDR2 SAAAGT. The CDR3 reads CASSYRTGVGGTEAFF. CDR3 DNA: TGTGCCAGCAGTTACCGGACAGGGGTTGGGGGCACTGAAGCTTTCTTT.

This clone has just a few counts. V and J are TRBV15 and TRBJ2-2, with no clear D. V dropped 0 bases and J dropped 4 bases, with 6 bases sitting between them. Per the germline V gene, CDR1 is LNHNV and CDR2 is YYDKDF (reference sequence). The CDR3 consists of 14 residues. This chain's CDR3 is CATSRDPATGELFF. CDR3 nucleotides: TGTGCCACCAGCAGAGATCCTGCCACCGGGGAGCTGTTTTTT.

The chain couples TRBV29-1 to TRBJ2-3; a weak D match, TRBD2 (5 bases). The germline gives CDR1 SQVTM, CDR2 ANQGSEA. The CDR3 is 14 amino acids. Trimming stripped 4 bases from V and 4 bases from J, with 15 bases between. CDR3 DNA: TGCAGCGTTGGGGATGCGGGTAGGCCAGATACGCAGTATTTT. Amino acid sequence: CSVGDAGRPDTQYF.

This clone was seen ten or more times. V usage is TRBV11-3 and J usage is TRBJ2-7, with 9 positions matching TRBD2. Germline CDR1 is SGHNT and CDR2 is YENEEA. Trimming took 5 bases from V and 7 from J; bases not matched to a gene: 12. The CDR3 length is 15 residues. This CDR3 reads CASSQLGGGAGEQYF. In DNA, the CDR3 is TGTGCCAGCAGCCAACTTGGCGGGGGGGCAGGTGAGCAGTACTTC.

The sample holds a few counts of this clone. The chain carries TRBV11-3 and TRBJ2-1, with TRBD1 matching over 7 bases. The J segment lost 8 bases and the V segment lost 4 bases, leaving 17 bases of the junction unmatched. CDR3 length: 17 residues. Germline assignment: CDR1 SGHNT and CDR2 YENEEA. The CDR3 reads CASSSQGRTGTSHEQFF. In DNA form, the CDR3 reads TGTGCCAGCAGCTCCCAGGGTAGGACAGGCACGAGTCATGAGCAGTTCTTC.

This clone was seen more than once but under ten times. The chain carries TRBV4-1 and TRBJ1-2; tentatively, D is TRBD1 (5 bases). CDR3 length: 13 amino acids. V was shortened by 0 bases and J by 4 bases, with 6 bases between the two germline ends. CDR1 is MGHRA, CDR2 YSYEKL, per germline. In DNA, the CDR3 is TGCGCCAGCAGCCAAGACAGGGTCTATGGCTACACCTTC. It is translated as CASSQDRVYGYTF.

This chain connects TRBV6-8 to TRBJ1-1, with D hard to call. The germline gives CDR1 MNHGY, CDR2 SAAAGT. Trimming pared 6 bases from V and 4 bases from J, leaving 15 bases between. The CDR3 consists of 14 residues. The CDR3 DNA reads as TGTGCCAGCAGAAGCGGAGGGTCCGGCACTGAAGCTTTCTTT. Its protein product is CASRSGGSGTEAFF.

This clone was seen just once. This chain uses TRBV23-1 with TRBJ2-1, with 8 bases lining up with TRBD2. TRBV23-1 is assigned to the ORF class and has an uncertain function. This CDR3 has 17 residues. Germline trimming cut 3 bases from V and 8 bases from J; bases unmatched to any gene: 15. For the CDR3, the DNA is TGCGCCAGCAGTCACCCCGAATTCGGGGGGGGGCCTCATGAGCAGTTCTTC. Translation: CASSHPEFGGGPHEQFF.

The V call is TRBV6-8, the J call TRBJ1-5, with TRBD1 identical over 10 bases. V gave up 4 bases and J gave up 6 bases; unmatched junction bases: 12. This CDR3 spans 17 amino acids. Germline V CDR1 and CDR2: MNHGY, SAAAGT. The CDR3 sequence: CASSSRQGAGLGQPQHF. In nucleotides, the CDR3 is TGTGCCAGCAGTTCGCGACAGGGGGCGGGTTTGGGTCAGCCCCAGCATTTT.

The gene calls are TRBV9 and TRBJ2-2; D is ambiguous. Germline CDR1 reads SGDLS; CDR2 reads YYNGEE. CDR3 length: 14 residues. Between the trimmed V and J ends, which lost 0 bases and 5 bases, there was a span of 8 bases. The CDR3 nucleotides are TGTGCCAGCAGCGTAGGCCCGTCTACCGGGGAGCTGTTTTTT. This encodes CASSVGPSTGELFF. The whole variable domain, remainder taken from reference TRBV9 and TRBJ2-2, is DSGVTQTPKHLITATGQRVTLRCSPRSGDLSVYWYQQSLDQGLQFLIQYYNGEERAKGNILERFSAQQFPDLHSELNLSSLELGDSALYFCASSVGPSTGELFFGEGSRLTVL.

The chain combines TRBV29-1 with TRBJ2-5; D gene ambiguous. Germline CDR1 SQVTM, CDR2 ANQGSEA. V was trimmed by 4 bases and J by 3 bases, leaving 9 bases between them. The CDR3 has 12 amino acids. CDR3 coding DNA: TGCAGCGTTGTTTCAGTGAAAGAGACCCAGTACTTC. Translation: CSVVSVKETQYF.

In this sample, this clone turned up many times. The V call is TRBV9, the J call TRBJ1-1, with a weak D call TRBD1 (5 bases). The CDR3 spans 12 residues. CDR1 and CDR2 from the germline V gene are SGDLS and YYNGEE. The V and J ends lost 4 bases and 7 bases respectively, with 11 bases between them. This chain's CDR3 is CASSFGQNEAFF. The CDR3 DNA reads as TGTGCCAGCAGCTTTGGACAAAATGAAGCTTTCTTT. The whole variable domain, filled in from reference TRBV9 and TRBJ1-1, reads DSGVTQTPKHLITATGQRVTLRCSPRSGDLSVYWYQQSLDQGLQFLIQYYNGEERAKGNILERFSAQQFPDLHSELNLSSLELGDSALYFCASSFGQNEAFFGQGTRLTVV.

The J gene is TRBJ2-1, the V gene TRBV9; D gene ambiguous. The CDR3 is 12 residues long. The germline V gene encodes CDR1 SGDLS and CDR2 YYNGEE. V shed 4 bases and J shed 3 bases, with 5 bases lying between them. The CDR3 reads CASSLYYNEQFF. In DNA, the CDR3 is TGTGCCAGCAGCCTGTACTACAATGAGCAGTTCTTC.

The V call is TRBV6-7, the J call TRBJ2-1; D uncertain. TRBV6-7 is an ORF; its function is uncertain. The CDR3 contains 11 residues. V gave up 7 bases and J gave up 8 bases, with 9 bases separating them. CDR3 region: CASIGSYEQFF. In nucleotides, the CDR3 is TGTGCCAGCATAGGAAGTTATGAGCAGTTCTTC.

This clone was detected many times. The chain carries TRBV11-3 and TRBJ1-5; D remains ambiguous. V was cut by 1 base and J by 7 bases, with 11 bases left in between. CDR1 SGHNT and CDR2 YENEEA come from the germline V gene. This CDR3 region has 14 residues. In DNA form, the CDR3 reads TGTGCCAGCAGCTTAGGTTGGGGAGGGCAGCCCCAGCATTTT. Protein sequence: CASSLGWGGQPQHF. Drawing the rest from reference TRBV11-3 and TRBJ1-5, the complete variable domain is EAGVVQSPRYKIIEKKQPVAFWCNPISGHNTLYWYLQNLGQGPELLIRYENEEAVDDSQLPKDRFSAERLKGVDSTLKIQPAELGDSAVYLCASSLGWGGQPQHFGDGTRLSIL.

The J gene is TRBJ2-3, the V gene TRBV14; D might be TRBD2 (6 bases). With 3 bases removed from V and 1 base from J, the gap between germline ends came to 11 bases. Per the germline V gene, CDR1 is SGHDN and CDR2 is FVKESK. This CDR3 has 15 amino acids. The CDR3 sequence: CASSQAGRRTDTQYF. DNA for the CDR3: TGTGCCAGCAGCCAGGCGGGACGGCGCACAGATACGCAGTATTTT.

This clone was counted many times. V and J are TRBV11-3 and TRBJ1-1, with 7 bases matching TRBD1. The CDR3 runs 16 residues. CDR1 and CDR2 from the germline V gene are SGHNT and YENEEA. Trimming took 4 bases from V and 4 from J; bases not matched to a gene: 12. In nucleotides, the CDR3 is TGTGCCAGCAGCTCGAGAGGGGGCGCAGGAAGCACTGAAGCTTTCTTT. Residues: CASSSRGGAGSTEAFF. Full variable domain (rest looked up from reference TRBV11-3 and TRBJ1-1): EAGVVQSPRYKIIEKKQPVAFWCNPISGHNTLYWYLQNLGQGPELLIRYENEEAVDDSQLPKDRFSAERLKGVDSTLKIQPAELGDSAVYLCASSSRGGAGSTEAFFGQGTRLTVV.

A few counts support this clone. The chain employs TRBV6-8 and TRBJ1-6; 8 positions match TRBD1. V was pared by 6 bases and J by 5 bases, with 6 bases of the junction left unmatched. The CDR3 runs to 15 residues. Germline assignment: CDR1 MNHGY and CDR2 SAAAGT. The chain's CDR3 is CASSPDRGDNSPLHF. The DNA of the CDR3 is TGTGCCAGCAGCCCCGACAGGGGCGATAATTCACCCCTCCACTTT.

This chain connects TRBV9 to TRBJ2-7, with D perhaps TRBD1 (5 bases). Germline CDR1 reads SGDLS; CDR2 reads YYNGEE. The CDR3 is made up of 13 amino acids. V lost 3 bases and J lost 6, with 13 bases in between. The CDR3 protein is CASSAFSGSEQYF. DNA of the CDR3: TGTGCCAGCAGCGCCTTTTCAGGGTCCGAGCAGTACTTC.

Only a few counts were recorded for this clone. The chain couples TRBV28 to TRBJ1-2; unclear D gene. The V gene's germline CDR1 is MDHEN and CDR2 SYDVKM. Trimming left V 6 bases short and J 5 bases short, with 16 bases between. There are 14 residues in the CDR3. The chain's CDR3 is CASSPSWVWYGYTF. The CDR3 DNA reads TGTGCCAGCAGCCCCTCATGGGTGTGGTATGGCTACACCTTC.

This clone is deemed medium-sized. The same CDR3 arises from other DNA sequences in this sample as well. This sequence joins TRBV11-3 and TRBJ2-3, with 9 bases fitting TRBD2. The length of the CDR3 is 15 residues. The V and J ends lost 5 bases and 5 bases, in that order; junction bases with no gene match: 8. CDR1 is SGHNT, CDR2 YENEEA, per germline. Here the CDR3 DNA reads TGTGCCAGCAGCCTTAGCGGGGGATCCGGAGATACGCAGTATTTT. This sequence encodes CASSLSGGSGDTQYF.